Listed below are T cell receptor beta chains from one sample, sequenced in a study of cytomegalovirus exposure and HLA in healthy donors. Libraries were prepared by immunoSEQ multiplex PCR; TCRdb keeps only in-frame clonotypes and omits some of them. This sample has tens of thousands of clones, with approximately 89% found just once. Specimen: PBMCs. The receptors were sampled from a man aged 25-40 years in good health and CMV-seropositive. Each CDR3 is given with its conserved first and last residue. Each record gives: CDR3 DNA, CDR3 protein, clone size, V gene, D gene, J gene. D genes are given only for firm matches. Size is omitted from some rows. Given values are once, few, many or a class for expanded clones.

CDR3nt: TGCGCCAGCAGCACCTCACAGGGGATTAATGAAAAACTGTTTTTT
CDR3aa: CASSTSQGINEKLFF
abundance: -
v_gene: TRBV5-1
d_gene: TRBD1
j_gene: TRBJ1-4

CDR3nt: TGCGCCAGCAGCGCAGACCTAGCGGGAGACCCCTACGAGCAGTACTTC
CDR3aa: CASSADLAGDPYEQYF
abundance: -
v_gene: TRBV10-1
d_gene: TRBD2
j_gene: TRBJ2-7

CDR3nt: TGCGCCAGCAGCTTGGTCCCAGGACTAGAGACCCAGTACTTC
CDR3aa: CASSLVPGLETQYF
abundance: -
v_gene: TRBV5-1
d_gene: -
j_gene: TRBJ2-5

CDR3nt: TGCAGCGTGACTAGCGGGACCGGGGAGCTGTTTTTT
CDR3aa: CSVTSGTGELFF
abundance: -
v_gene: TRBV29-1
d_gene: TRBD2
j_gene: TRBJ2-2

CDR3nt: TGCAGCGTGGGGACAGGACCTGAAGCTTTCTTT
CDR3aa: CSVGTGPEAFF
abundance: -
v_gene: TRBV29-1
d_gene: TRBD1
j_gene: TRBJ1-1

CDR3nt: TGTGCCTGGAGTGGGGGGACAGGGGCGGGAGAGACCCAGTACTTC
CDR3aa: CAWSGGTGAGETQYF
abundance: -
v_gene: TRBV30
d_gene: TRBD1
j_gene: TRBJ2-5

CDR3nt: TGTGCCAGCAGCTTATCGCGGGTAGGTCAAAACGAGCAGTACTTC
CDR3aa: CASSLSRVGQNEQYF
abundance: -
v_gene: TRBV7-2
d_gene: -
j_gene: TRBJ2-7

CDR3nt: TGTGCCAGCAGCCCAGAAGTGGGGCGCGGTGAAAAACTGTTTTTT
CDR3aa: CASSPEVGRGEKLFF
abundance: -
v_gene: TRBV11-2
d_gene: -
j_gene: TRBJ1-4

CDR3nt: TGTGCCAGCAAGAATCGCGGGGCCCGTGAAAAACTGTTTTTT
CDR3aa: CASKNRGAREKLFF
abundance: -
v_gene: TRBV6-5
d_gene: -
j_gene: TRBJ1-4

CDR3nt: TGTGCCAGCTCACCAGGGGGACTTGCTTCCGGTGAGCAGTTCTTC
CDR3aa: CASSPGGLASGEQFF
abundance: -
v_gene: TRBV18
d_gene: -
j_gene: TRBJ2-1

CDR3nt: TGTGCCAGCAGCACCCCCGGTGCCACAGATACGCAGTATTTT
CDR3aa: CASSTPGATDTQYF
abundance: few
v_gene: TRBV28
d_gene: -
j_gene: TRBJ2-3

CDR3nt: TGTGCCAGCAGCTTACAGGGCGGGAGGGAGACAGATACGCAGTATTTT
CDR3aa: CASSLQGGRETDTQYF
abundance: -
v_gene: TRBV7-3
d_gene: TRBD2
j_gene: TRBJ2-3

CDR3nt: TGTGCCAGCAGTTTACGACAGATAGGCTACGAGCAGTACTTC
CDR3aa: CASSLRQIGYEQYF
abundance: once
v_gene: TRBV27
d_gene: -
j_gene: TRBJ2-7

CDR3nt: TGCGCCAGCAGCTTGGAGCGGGAGGGCCCGAATGAGCAGTTCTTC
CDR3aa: CASSLEREGPNEQFF
abundance: -
v_gene: TRBV5-1
d_gene: TRBD2
j_gene: TRBJ2-1

CDR3nt: TGCGCCAGCAGCTTAGGGAGCGGGAGAAACACAGATACGCAGTATTTT
CDR3aa: CASSLGSGRNTDTQYF
abundance: -
v_gene: TRBV5-1
d_gene: TRBD2
j_gene: TRBJ2-3

CDR3nt: TGCGCCAGCAGCCAAGATCTCGGGACTACTCAAGAGACCCAGTACTTC
CDR3aa: CASSQDLGTTQETQYF
abundance: -
v_gene: TRBV4-1
d_gene: TRBD2
j_gene: TRBJ2-5

CDR3nt: TGTGCCAGCAGTTTCTACAGGGATAGCTCGCCCGGGGAGCTGTTTTTT
CDR3aa: CASSFYRDSSPGELFF
abundance: -
v_gene: TRBV28
d_gene: -
j_gene: TRBJ2-2

CDR3nt: TGCGCCAGCAGCTTGGCCGTGGGGCGACCGAACACCGGGGAGCTGTTTTTT
CDR3aa: CASSLAVGRPNTGELFF
abundance: -
v_gene: TRBV5-1
d_gene: -
j_gene: TRBJ2-2

CDR3nt: TGTGCCAGCTCTAAAATCCCCCACGAGCAGTACTTC
CDR3aa: CASSKIPHEQYF
abundance: -
v_gene: TRBV25-1
d_gene: -
j_gene: TRBJ2-7

CDR3nt: TGCGCCAGCAGCGCACTTTCTAGCGGAAACACCGGGGAGCTGTTTTTT
CDR3aa: CASSALSSGNTGELFF
abundance: -
v_gene: TRBV5-1
d_gene: TRBD2
j_gene: TRBJ2-2

CDR3nt: TGCGCCAGCACCCTCCGCGAGCGCACAGATACGCAGTATTTT
CDR3aa: CASTLRERTDTQYF
abundance: once
v_gene: TRBV5-1
d_gene: -
j_gene: TRBJ2-3

CDR3nt: TGTGCCAGCAGCTCAAGGACAGGGGGACAGACTGAAGCTTTCTTT
CDR3aa: CASSSRTGGQTEAFF
abundance: -
v_gene: TRBV5-4
d_gene: TRBD1
j_gene: TRBJ1-1

CDR3nt: TGTGCCAGCAGTTACGGAGTAGTTCGTTCAGGCTACACCTTC
CDR3aa: CASSYGVVRSGYTF
abundance: -
v_gene: TRBV6-6
d_gene: -
j_gene: TRBJ1-2

CDR3nt: TGTGCCAGCTCACCCGGGACTAGCGGGAGGGCGGCCACCGGGGAGCTGTTTTTT
CDR3aa: CASSPGTSGRAATGELFF
abundance: -
v_gene: TRBV18
d_gene: TRBD2
j_gene: TRBJ2-2

CDR3nt: TGTGCCAGCTATCCGGGGGGGTACTTTAACAATGAGCAGTTCTTC
CDR3aa: CASYPGGYFNNEQFF
abundance: -
v_gene: TRBV27
d_gene: TRBD2
j_gene: TRBJ2-1

CDR3nt: TGTGCCAGCAGTGAAATTTCGCCGGGACTAGAAGACGAGCAGTACTTC
CDR3aa: CASSEISPGLEDEQYF
abundance: -
v_gene: TRBV25-1
d_gene: TRBD2
j_gene: TRBJ2-7

CDR3nt: TGTGCCAGCAGTGTCACCCCCGGGTCCTCTTTTAGCAATCAGCCCCAGCATTTT
CDR3aa: CASSVTPGSSFSNQPQHF
abundance: -
v_gene: TRBV28
d_gene: -
j_gene: TRBJ1-5

CDR3nt: TGTGCCAGCAGCGAGGGGGGAGGGCCTAACAATGAGCAGTTCTTC
CDR3aa: CASSEGGGPNNEQFF
abundance: -
v_gene: TRBV25-1
d_gene: -
j_gene: TRBJ2-1

CDR3nt: TGTGCCAGCAGCCCCGGGACTAGCGATGAGCAGTTCTTC
CDR3aa: CASSPGTSDEQFF
abundance: once
v_gene: TRBV11-3
d_gene: TRBD2
j_gene: TRBJ2-1

CDR3nt: TGTGCCAGCGGCCTGGACAGTCCCGAGCAGTACTTC
CDR3aa: CASGLDSPEQYF
abundance: -
v_gene: TRBV2
d_gene: -
j_gene: TRBJ2-7

CDR3nt: TGTGCCACGCTATTACAGGGGGACCTCTATGGCTACACCTTC
CDR3aa: CATLLQGDLYGYTF
abundance: -
v_gene: TRBV28
d_gene: TRBD1
j_gene: TRBJ1-2

CDR3nt: TGTGCCTGGAACAGGGGAAATAGCAATCAGCCCCAGCATTTT
CDR3aa: CAWNRGNSNQPQHF
abundance: -
v_gene: TRBV30
d_gene: TRBD1
j_gene: TRBJ1-5

CDR3nt: TGTGCCAGCAGTCTCAACCACAGGGGAAACCAAGAGACCCAGTACTTC
CDR3aa: CASSLNHRGNQETQYF
abundance: -
v_gene: TRBV27
d_gene: TRBD1
j_gene: TRBJ2-5

CDR3nt: TGTGCCAGCAGTGACTCGATGGGGACTCGGCAGTACTTC
CDR3aa: CASSDSMGTRQYF
abundance: -
v_gene: TRBV6-4
d_gene: -
j_gene: TRBJ2-7

CDR3nt: TGCAGCGTTGAACAACCCACATACCCAGATACGCAGTATTTT
CDR3aa: CSVEQPTYPDTQYF
abundance: -
v_gene: TRBV29-1
d_gene: -
j_gene: TRBJ2-3

CDR3nt: TGTGCCAGCAGCAAAAAGAGGGGTATTAGTGCGGAGGGTGGTAATGAGCAGTTCTTC
CDR3aa: CASSKKRGISAEGGNEQFF
abundance: -
v_gene: TRBV21-1
d_gene: -
j_gene: TRBJ2-1

CDR3nt: TGTGCCAGCAGCCCTACGGGACAGGGCAATCAGCCCCAGCATTTT
CDR3aa: CASSPTGQGNQPQHF
abundance: -
v_gene: TRBV7-9
d_gene: TRBD1
j_gene: TRBJ1-5

CDR3nt: TGTGCCAGCAGCGTAGACTATTGGTTGAGGTCACCCCTCCACTTT
CDR3aa: CASSVDYWLRSPLHF
abundance: -
v_gene: TRBV9
d_gene: -
j_gene: TRBJ1-6

CDR3nt: TGCGCCAGCAGCCAAGACAGCGGGGATACGCAGTATTTT
CDR3aa: CASSQDSGDTQYF
abundance: once
v_gene: TRBV4-1
d_gene: -
j_gene: TRBJ2-3

CDR3nt: TGTGCCAGCAGCCCCTCCGGGGGGGTTGTTCCGCAGTACTTC
CDR3aa: CASSPSGGVVPQYF
abundance: -
v_gene: TRBV7-3
d_gene: TRBD2
j_gene: TRBJ2-7

CDR3nt: TGTGCCAGCAGTGAAGGATGGCCAGGGATCGCCTACGAGCAGTACTTC
CDR3aa: CASSEGWPGIAYEQYF
abundance: -
v_gene: TRBV6-1
d_gene: -
j_gene: TRBJ2-7

CDR3nt: TGTGCCAGCAGTTTAAAGTTTCGGGAGCAGTTCTTC
CDR3aa: CASSLKFREQFF
abundance: -
v_gene: TRBV28
d_gene: -
j_gene: TRBJ2-1